Listed here are 21 T cell receptor beta chains from one sample, sequenced in a study of blood T cells in healthy people across ages. Through a sample-barcoded 5' primer and a J-beta primer mix, a second PCR was run for roughly 7 to 11 cycles. MiXCR, applied by TCRdb to the 5' RACE reads, yields one record per CDR3 protein. The repertoire has hundreds of thousands of distinct CDR3 sequences, roughly 25% of them found once; the top ten carry 2.5% to 3.5%. The data also belong to a second study, concerning T cells of mothers and their children.

What was sequenced was blood. The source is a boy aged 5-17 years in good health.

V usage is TRBV2 and J usage is TRBJ2-3, with 7 bases identical to TRBD2. Germline loops: CDR1 SNHLY, CDR2 FYNNEI. The J segment lost 1 base and the V segment lost 6 bases, leaving 7 bases of the junction unmatched. The CDR3 has 15 amino acids. CDR3 protein: CASSARRGGTDTQYF. CDR3 bases: TGTGCCAGCAGCGCCCGCCGGGGGGGCACAGATACGCAGTATTTT.

The J gene is TRBJ2-1, the V gene TRBV5-1; no clear D gene. Germline assignment: CDR1 SGHRS and CDR2 YFSETQ. V shed 4 bases and J shed 4 bases, with 12 bases lying between them. The CDR3 contains 14 residues. The CDR3 DNA is TGCGCCAGCAGCCCGGGCCGGGTATACAATGAGCAGTTCTTC. Encoded protein: CASSPGRVYNEQFF.

There are a few counts of this clonotype. The chain recombines TRBV11-2 with TRBJ2-5; 9 bases are shared with TRBD2. The J call may be in error: the DNA end matches TRBJ2-1 better. Germline V gene sequence: CDR1 SGHAT, CDR2 FQNNGV. CDR3 length: 18 amino acids. CDR3 nucleotide sequence: TGTGCCAGCAGACCCCTACAACGGCTAGCGGGGAAGTACAATGAGCAGTTCTTC. Amino acids: CASRPLQRLAGKYNEQFF.

This clonotype was observed a handful of times. The chain combines TRBV27 with TRBJ2-3; D could derive from TRBD1 or TRBD2 (5 bases each). V lost 1 base, J lost 6 bases, and 11 bases lay in between. The CDR3 length is 14 residues. The germline gives CDR1 MNHEY, CDR2 SMNVEV (reference sequence). The CDR3 sequence is CASSLFGGADTQYF. For the CDR3, the DNA is TGTGCCAGCAGTTTATTTGGGGGTGCGGATACGCAGTATTTT.

V is TRBV6-5 and J is TRBJ1-1; the D is unclear. Trimming stripped 6 bases from V and 5 bases from J, with 7 bases between. This CDR3 has 11 residues. In germline, CDR1 is MNHEY, CDR2 SVGAGI. CDR3 protein: CASRFMTEAFF. In DNA form, the CDR3 reads TGTGCCAGCAGGTTCATGACTGAAGCTTTCTTT.

The chain carries TRBV2 and TRBJ2-1; 9 bases are shared with TRBD2. Trimming cost V 4 bases and J 7 bases; bases outside gene matches: 8. The V gene's germline CDR1 is SNHLY and CDR2 FYNNEI. This CDR3 spans 15 amino acids. The CDR3 region has the DNA TGTGCCAGCAGTGGAGGCGGGGGGGCCAGAAATGAGCAGTTCTTC. It encodes CASSGGGGARNEQFF.

Here the CDR3 DNA reads TGCAGTGCTGGAAGGACAGGGTCCACCGGGGAGCTGTTTTTT. This codes for CSAGRTGSTGELFF. The chain couples TRBV20-1 to TRBJ2-2; 8 bases are shared with TRBD1. In germline, CDR1 is DFQATT, CDR2 SNEGSKA (reference sequence). The CDR3 runs to 14 residues. With V trimmed by 5 bases and J by 4 bases, 6 bases remained unmatched.

At least ten counts were recorded for this clonotype. The junction departs from germline at one end; a sequencing error may be responsible. In DNA form, the CDR3 reads TGTGCCAGCAGTTTATCGGGGGCAAATGAAAAACTGTTTTTT. Protein product: CASSLSGANEKLFF. The rearrangement links TRBV5-1 to TRBJ1-4; tentative D call: TRBD1 (6 bases). This CDR3 is built from 14 residues. The germline V gene encodes CDR1 SGHRS and CDR2 YFSETQ.

This clonotype was seen a handful of times. The chain carries TRBV4-1 and TRBJ2-5; D call uncertain. Germline V gives CDR1 MGHRA, CDR2 YSYEKL. V shed 4 bases and J shed 3 bases, with 9 bases lying between them. This CDR3 contains 13 residues. CDR3 nucleotides: TGCGCCAGCAGCCTTACAGAAGAAGAGACCCAGTACTTC. Residues: CASSLTEEETQYF.

This clonotype came up a few times. The chain is built from TRBV27 and TRBJ1-5, with D hard to call. Per germline, CDR1 MNHEY and CDR2 SMNVEV (reference sequence). The CDR3 totals 15 residues. With 2 bases removed from V and 3 bases from J, the gap between germline ends came to 11 bases. CDR3 sequence (DNA): TGTGCCAGCAGTTTACGAGTTGCTTCCAATCAGCCCCAGCATTTT. It yields the protein CASSLRVASNQPQHF.

The rearrangement links TRBV21-1 to TRBJ2-1; the tabulated D call, TRBD2, remains unverified against the DNA. TRBV21-1 is described as a pseudogene. There are 15 residues in the CDR3. The CDR3 is CASLDGRRGNNEQFF. CDR3 nucleotide sequence: TGTGCCAGCCTGGACGGCAGGAGGGGGAACAATGAGCAGTTCTTC.

V gene TRBV7-9 combines with J gene TRBJ2-2; D unclear. The CDR3 consists of 15 residues. Germline lookup yields CDR1 SEHNR and CDR2 FQNEAQ (reference sequence). Trimming left V 9 bases short and J 3 bases short, with 17 bases between. CDR3 residues: CASFRRESHTGELFF. In DNA form, the CDR3 reads TGTGCCAGTTTCAGACGAGAGTCCCACACCGGGGAGCTGTTTTTT.

This clonotype has only a few counts. The chain carries TRBV7-7 and TRBJ2-5; TRBD2 aligns across 7 bases. V dropped 3 bases and J dropped 6; count of bases not matched to a gene: 7. CDR1 and CDR2 from the germline V gene are SSHAT and FNYEAQ (reference sequence). The CDR3 is 14 residues long. The CDR3 region is CASSLGGASQTQYF. CDR3 bases: TGTGCCAGCAGCTTGGGAGGGGCCTCTCAGACCCAGTACTTC.

This clonotype was seen a few times. The chain combines TRBV28 with TRBJ2-5, with D unclear. The end of the DNA fits TRBJ2-1 better, so the J call may be wrong. CDR3 length: 12 residues. Germline CDR1 is MDHEN and CDR2 is SYDVKM. DNA for the CDR3: TGTGCCAGCAGTTTATCAGACAATGAGCAGTTCTTC. Protein product: CASSLSDNEQFF.

The V gene is TRBV7-2, the J gene TRBJ1-2, with D possibly TRBD1 on 6 matching bases. CDR3 length: 14 amino acids. Trimming took off 3 bases at V and 2 bases at J, with 10 bases between the two ends. Germline CDR1 reads SGHTA; CDR2 reads FQGNSA. The CDR3 DNA is TGTGCCAGCAGCTTCTCTCAGGGGAACTATGGCTACACCTTC. Translation gives CASSFSQGNYGYTF.

Here the CDR3 DNA reads TGTGCCAGCACCGTTAATGATCAGCCCCAGCATTTT. Its translation: CASTVNDQPQHF. The chain links TRBV12-3 or TRBV12-4 to TRBJ1-5; D is unclear. V lost 7 bases and J 5 bases, leaving 9 bases between the germline ends. The CDR3 runs 12 residues.

Many counts were recorded for this clonotype. The chain carries TRBV28 and TRBJ2-5, with TRBD2 matching over 15 bases. This CDR3 spans 16 amino acids. J gave up 5 bases and V 6 bases, and 7 bases lay outside the gene matches. Germline assignment: CDR1 MDHEN and CDR2 SYDVKM. CDR3 region: CASRMGLAGGRETQYF. The CDR3 DNA reads as TGTGCCAGCAGGATGGGACTAGCGGGGGGCCGGGAGACCCAGTACTTC.

Note on this clonotype: At one end, the junction sequence differs from germline, possibly due to a read error. The DNA for the CDR3 is TGCAGTGCTAGAGCCGGAGCGGGGGAGTGCTTC. Translating it yields CSARAGAGECF. The chain couples TRBV20-1 to TRBJ2-7; the match to TRBD2 covers 8 bases. CDR3 length: 11 residues. Germline CDR1 and CDR2: DFQATT and SNEGSKA (reference sequence).

This clonotype was recorded a few times. This chain uses TRBV7-9 with TRBJ2-6; D uncertain. CDR3 length: 16 residues. Looked up from germline, CDR1 is SEHNR and CDR2 is FQNEAQ (reference sequence). Trimming removed 4 bases at V and 0 bases at J, with 10 bases between. CDR3 DNA sequence: TGTGCCAGCAGCTCTCCTGAGGACTCTGGGGCCAACGTCCTGACTTTC. As protein: CASSSPEDSGANVLTF. Using reference TRBV7-9 and TRBJ2-6 for the parts outside the CDR3, the full variable domain is DTGVSQNPRHKITKRGQNVTFRCDPISEHNRLYWYRQTLGQGPEFLTYFQNEAQLEKSRLLSDRFSAERPKGSFSTLEIQRTEQGDSAMYLCASSSPEDSGANVLTFGAGSRLTVL.

This rearrangement joins TRBV7-3 to TRBJ2-5; no clear D gene. The CDR3 is made up of 13 amino acids. From germline, CDR1 is SGHTA and CDR2 FQGTGA. The V end lost 1 base, the J end lost 3 bases, and 6 bases lay between the germline ends. The CDR3 DNA sequence: TGTGCCAGCAGCTTAAACAACGAAGAGACCCAGTACTTC. It codes for CASSLNNEETQYF.

This clonotype has a handful of counts. The genes are TRBV28 and TRBJ2-7; D remains unclear. Between the trimmed V and J ends, which lost 5 bases and 0 bases, there was a span of 20 bases. CDR3 length: 17 amino acids. Germline V gene data show CDR1 as MDHEN and CDR2 as SYDVKM. CDR3 sequence reads: CASSLVLSLLSSYEQYF. The CDR3 DNA follows: TGTGCCAGCAGTCTCGTTCTATCCCTTTTGAGCTCCTACGAGCAGTACTTC.